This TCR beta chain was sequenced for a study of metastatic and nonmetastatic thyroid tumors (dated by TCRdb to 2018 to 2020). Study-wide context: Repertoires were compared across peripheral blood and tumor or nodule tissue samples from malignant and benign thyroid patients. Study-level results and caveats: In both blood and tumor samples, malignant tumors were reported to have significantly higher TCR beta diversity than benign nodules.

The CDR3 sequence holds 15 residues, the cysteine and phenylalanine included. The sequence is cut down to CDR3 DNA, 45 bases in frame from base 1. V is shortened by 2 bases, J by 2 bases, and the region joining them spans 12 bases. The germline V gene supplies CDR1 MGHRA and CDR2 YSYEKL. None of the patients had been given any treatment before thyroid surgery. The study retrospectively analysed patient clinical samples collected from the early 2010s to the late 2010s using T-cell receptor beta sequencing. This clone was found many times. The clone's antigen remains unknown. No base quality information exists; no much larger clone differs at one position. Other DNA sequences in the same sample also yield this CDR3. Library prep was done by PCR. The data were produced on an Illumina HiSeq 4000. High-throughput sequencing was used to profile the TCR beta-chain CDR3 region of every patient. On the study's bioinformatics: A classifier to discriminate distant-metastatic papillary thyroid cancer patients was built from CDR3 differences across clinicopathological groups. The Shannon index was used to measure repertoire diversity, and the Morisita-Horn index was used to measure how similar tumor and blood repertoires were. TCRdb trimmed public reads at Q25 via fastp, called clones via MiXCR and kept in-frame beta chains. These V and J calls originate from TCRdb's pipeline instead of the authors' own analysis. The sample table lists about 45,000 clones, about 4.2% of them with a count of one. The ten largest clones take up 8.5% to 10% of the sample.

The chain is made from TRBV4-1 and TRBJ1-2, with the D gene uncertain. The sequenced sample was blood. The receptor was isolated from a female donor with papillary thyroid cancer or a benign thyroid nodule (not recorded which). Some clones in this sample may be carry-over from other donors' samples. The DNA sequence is TGCGCCAGCAGCCAAAGCCTCGCCAGGAACTATGGCTACACCTTC. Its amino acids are CASSQSLARNYGYTF.